The present TCR beta chain was sequenced within a study of cytotoxic CD8 clonotypes in ibrutinib-treated CLL. The intended depth for sequencing was 1 in 200,000 to 1 in 1 million T cells. The data were produced by immunoSEQ multiplex PCR, yet TCRdb's version contains in-frame clones alone and is incomplete. This table holds 75,000 to 80,000 clones, 75% to 90% found once. To note about this clone: What it recognizes is unknown.

Study-wide findings and caveats: Different sampling times were used for sustained-remission and progressing patients. Clonality correlated strongly with circulating CD8+ T cells and exceeded age-matched healthy donors at baseline.

Germline V gives CDR1 MNHEY, CDR2 SMNVEV (reference sequence). Trimming pared 0 bases from V and 2 bases from J, leaving 10 bases between. The CDR3 consists of 15 residues. This sequence originates from a human donor with chronic lymphocytic leukemia. Sequencing used PBMCs, obtained after 24 months of ibrutinib treatment. The chain uses TRBV27 and TRBJ1-1, with TRBD1 as a possible D gene (5 bases). This chain's CDR3 is CASSLSLGVNTEAFF. CDR3 coding DNA: TGTGCCAGCAGTTTATCACTGGGGGTTAACACTGAAGCTTTCTTT.